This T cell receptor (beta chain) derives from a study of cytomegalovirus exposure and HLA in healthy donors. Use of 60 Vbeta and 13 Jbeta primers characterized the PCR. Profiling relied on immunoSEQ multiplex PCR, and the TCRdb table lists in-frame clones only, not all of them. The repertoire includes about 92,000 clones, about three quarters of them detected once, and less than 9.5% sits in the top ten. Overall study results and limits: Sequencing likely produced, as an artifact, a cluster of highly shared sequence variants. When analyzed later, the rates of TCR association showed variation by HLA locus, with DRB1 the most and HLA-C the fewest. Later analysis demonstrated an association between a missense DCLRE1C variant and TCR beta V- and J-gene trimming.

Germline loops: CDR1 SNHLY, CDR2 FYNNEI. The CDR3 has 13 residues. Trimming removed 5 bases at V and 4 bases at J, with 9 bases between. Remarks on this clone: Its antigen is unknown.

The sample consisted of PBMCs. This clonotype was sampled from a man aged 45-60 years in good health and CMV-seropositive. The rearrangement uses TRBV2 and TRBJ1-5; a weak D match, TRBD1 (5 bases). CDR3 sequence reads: CASSSGLNQPQHF. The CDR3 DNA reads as TGTGCCAGCAGTTCGGGACTTAATCAGCCCCAGCATTTT. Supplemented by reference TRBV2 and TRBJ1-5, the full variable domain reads EPEVTQTPSHQVTQMGQEVILRCVPISNHLYFYWYRQILGQKVEFLVSFYNNEISEKSEIFDDQFSVERPDGSNFTLKIRSTKLEDSAMYFCASSSGLNQPQHFGDGTRLSIL.